This T cell receptor (beta chain) was found in a study of shared clonotypes between healthy human individuals. Findings and caveats of the study: Clonotypes that were shared across a handful of donors made up around 5.5% of naive CD4 clonotypes. The study found lower generation probabilities in non-shared clonotypes than in those shared by all four donors. Larger estimated richness was generally seen in naive subsets than in memory subsets.

Looked up from germline, CDR1 is MNHEY and CDR2 is SMNVEV (reference sequence). Trimming took off 7 bases at V and 0 bases at J, with 6 bases between the two ends. This CDR3 is built from 12 residues. Authors' processing steps: Without quality scores, immunoSEQ junctional reads could not be filtered like full-length reads. The protocol was immunoSEQ multiplex PCR, while the TCRdb copy is restricted to in-frame clones and leaves out a portion. D and trimming were read from the DNA, whereas the V and J calls and clone size are those reported in that table. This sample has hundreds of thousands of clones, with less than 80% found just once. This clone has just one count. Its antigen is unknown.

The rearrangement links TRBV27 to TRBJ2-5, with no clear D. Material: memory CD4+ T cells sorted from blood. Subset noted: CD45RA-negative fraction. The TCR was taken from a woman aged 30 to 39 in good health. CDR3 DNA: TGTGCCAGCACCATGTACCAAGAGACCCAGTACTTC. It translates to CASTMYQETQYF.